The present T cell receptor (beta chain) was sequenced within a study of cytomegalovirus exposure and HLA in healthy donors. With 60 Vbeta and 13 Jbeta primers, the PCR was carried out. Libraries were prepared by immunoSEQ multiplex PCR; TCRdb keeps only in-frame clonotypes and omits some of them. Of 75,000 to 80,000 clones listed, about three quarters were seen once; the top ten hold about 1.1%. Overall study findings and caveats: It is likely that the observed cluster of highly shared sequence variants was a sequencing artifact.

Details on this clone: The antigen remains undetermined.

The TCR sequence derives from a male donor in good health and CMV-seronegative. The sample consisted of PBMCs.

CDR3 residues: CATSRGQGVGEQYF. CDR3 nucleotide sequence: TGTGCCACCAGCAGAGGACAGGGGGTAGGTGAGCAGTACTTC. The chain employs TRBV15 and TRBJ2-7; 9 bases line up with TRBD1. The length of the CDR3 is 14 residues. With V trimmed by 1 base and J by 7 bases, 5 bases remained unmatched. From germline, CDR1 is LNHNV and CDR2 YYDKDF (reference sequence).